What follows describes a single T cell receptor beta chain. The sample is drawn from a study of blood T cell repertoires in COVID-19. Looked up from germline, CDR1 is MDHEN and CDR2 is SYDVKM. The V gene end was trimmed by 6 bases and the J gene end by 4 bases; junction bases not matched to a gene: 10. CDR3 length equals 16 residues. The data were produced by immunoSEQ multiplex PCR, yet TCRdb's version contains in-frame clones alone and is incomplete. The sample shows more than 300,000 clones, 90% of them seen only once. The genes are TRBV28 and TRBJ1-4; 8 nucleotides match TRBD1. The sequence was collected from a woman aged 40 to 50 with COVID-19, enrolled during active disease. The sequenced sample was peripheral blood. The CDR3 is CASSFRATGDNEKLFF. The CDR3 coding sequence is TGTGCCAGCAGCTTCCGGGCGACAGGGGATAATGAAAAACTGTTTTTT.